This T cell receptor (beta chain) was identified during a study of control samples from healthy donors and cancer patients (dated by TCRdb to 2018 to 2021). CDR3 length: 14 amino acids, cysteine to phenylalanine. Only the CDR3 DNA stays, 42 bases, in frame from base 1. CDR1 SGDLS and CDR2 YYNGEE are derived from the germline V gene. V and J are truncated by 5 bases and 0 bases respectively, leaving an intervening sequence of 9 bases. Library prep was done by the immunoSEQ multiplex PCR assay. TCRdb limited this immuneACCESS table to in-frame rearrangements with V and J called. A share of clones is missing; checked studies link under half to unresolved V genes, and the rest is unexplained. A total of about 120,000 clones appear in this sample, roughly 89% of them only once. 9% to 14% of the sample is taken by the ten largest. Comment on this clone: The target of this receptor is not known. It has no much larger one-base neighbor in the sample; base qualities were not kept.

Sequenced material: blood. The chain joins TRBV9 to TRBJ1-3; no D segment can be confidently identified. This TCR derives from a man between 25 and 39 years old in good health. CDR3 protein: CASSVDYSGNTIYF. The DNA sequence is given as TGTGCCAGCAGTGTGGATTACTCTGGAAACACCATATATTTT.